This T cell receptor (beta chain) was documented in a study of blood T cell repertoires in COVID-19. Study-wide context: The analysed material was cDNA or gDNA that came from T cells, B-cell-depleted T cells, or PBMCs.

The CDR3 loop spans 13 amino acids. Deletions cut 2 bases from V and 1 base from J, with 6 bases between. CDR1 is SGHDT, CDR2 YYEEEE, per germline. Original processing methods: Nucleated cell counts were estimated from reference gene primer amplification. Some clones are missing from TCRdb's copy, which holds only in-frame ones; the method was immunoSEQ multiplex PCR. Clone size and the V and J calls come from that table; the DNA yielded D and trimming. Altogether approximately 220,000 clones are present, around 80% being singletons, with the ten largest covering roughly 8%. J is TRBJ1-1 and V is TRBV5-6; D possibly corresponds to TRBD1 (5 bases). Material: peripheral blood. This clonotype was obtained from a woman in her forties or fifties with acute or convalescent COVID-19. This CDR3 is CASSFDRNTEAFF. The DNA for the CDR3 is TGTGCCAGCAGCTTCGACAGGAACACTGAAGCTTTCTTT.